This TCR beta chain came from a study of T cell responses to AZD1222 COVID-19 vaccine. The table came from immunoSEQ multiplex PCR; TCRdb's copy has only in-frame clones and leaves some out. The sample shows 160,000 or so clones, approximately 90% of them seen only once. The CDR3 is 16 residues long. V was cut by 0 bases and J by 3 bases, with 13 bases left in between. Germline CDR1 reads SGHRS; CDR2 reads YFSETQ. The chain joins TRBV5-1 to TRBJ2-1; D is uncertain. Sequencing used peripheral blood, obtained 28 days after the second dose of the MenACWY control vaccine. This TCR was recovered from an adult who received the MenACWY meningococcal vaccine as a control. The CDR3 protein is CASSLVGRPDYNEQFF. CDR3 nucleotides: TGCGCCAGCAGCTTGGTCGGCAGGCCAGACTACAATGAGCAGTTCTTC.